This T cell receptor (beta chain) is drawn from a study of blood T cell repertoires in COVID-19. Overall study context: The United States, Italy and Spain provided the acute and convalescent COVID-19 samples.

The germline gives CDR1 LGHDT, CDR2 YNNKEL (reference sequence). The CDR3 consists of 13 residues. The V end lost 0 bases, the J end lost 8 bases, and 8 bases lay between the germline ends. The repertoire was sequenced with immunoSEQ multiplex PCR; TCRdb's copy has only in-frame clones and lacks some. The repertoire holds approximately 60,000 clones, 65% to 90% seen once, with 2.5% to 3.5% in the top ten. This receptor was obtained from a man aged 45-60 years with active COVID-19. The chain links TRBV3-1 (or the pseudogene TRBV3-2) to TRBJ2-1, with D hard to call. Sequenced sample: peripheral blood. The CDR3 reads CASSQDWSDEQFF. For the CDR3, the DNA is TGTGCCAGCAGCCAAGATTGGAGTGATGAGCAGTTCTTC.